This T cell receptor (beta chain) is drawn from a study of shared clonotypes between healthy human individuals. Method: immunoSEQ multiplex PCR; TCRdb's copy keeps in-frame clones and lacks some. The repertoire consists of a few million clones, with roughly nine tenths occurring once and the leading ten covering 0.11% to 0.15%. Germline CDR1 and CDR2: MDHEN and SYDVKM. The CDR3 covers 15 residues. Between the trimmed V and J ends, which lost 6 bases and 2 bases, there was a span of 17 bases. This TCR was recovered from a man younger than 35 in good health. The V call is TRBV28, the J call TRBJ2-7; maybe TRBD1 (6 bases). The material sequenced was naive CD4+ T cells sorted from blood. This sample's subset: CD45RA+ positively selected. The DNA for the CDR3 is TGTGCCAGCAGCCCTGGACAGAAACTAACCTACGAGCAGTACTTC. It is translated as CASSPGQKLTYEQYF.